These 9 T cell receptor beta chains originate from one sample sequenced in a study of blood T cell repertoires in COVID-19. The assay was immunoSEQ multiplex PCR, and TCRdb's table has in-frame clones only and misses some. The sample has 8,400 or so clones; 80% to 95% are singletons. The sequenced material came from peripheral blood. The source of these receptors is a woman between 50 and 59 years old with active COVID-19.

CDR3 residues: CASSPRSASGVGGSYEQYF. CDR3 DNA sequence: TGTGCCAGCTCACCACGAAGCGCTAGCGGAGTAGGAGGGTCCTACGAGCAGTACTTC. The gene calls are TRBV18 and TRBJ2-7; 7 bases are shared with TRBD2. After removal of 1 base from V and 1 base from J, the junction contained 16 bases not matched to a gene. Germline V gene sequence: CDR1 KGHSH, CDR2 LQKENI. The CDR3 covers 19 residues. The variable domain in full, completed from reference TRBV18 and TRBJ2-7, reads NAGVMQNPRHLVRRRGQEARLRCSPMKGHSHVYWYRQLPEEGLKFMVYLQKENIIDESGMPKERFSAEFPKEGPSILRIQQVVRGDSAAYFCASSPRSASGVGGSYEQYFGPGTRLTVT.

The V and J genes are TRBV24-1 and TRBJ2-1; 12 positions match TRBD2. J lost 2 bases, V lost 3 bases, and 10 bases had no gene match. The CDR3 is 19 residues long. Germline values: CDR1 KGHDR, CDR2 SFDVKD. The CDR3 spells CATSDHYRTSGNAYNEQFF. The CDR3 DNA reads as TGTGCCACCAGTGATCACTACCGGACTAGCGGGAACGCCTACAATGAGCAGTTCTTC.

This clone occurred once. The V and J genes are TRBV9 and TRBJ1-1, with TRBD1 identical over 7 bases. CDR1 and CDR2 (germline): SGDLS, YYNGEE. The CDR3 covers 16 residues. Trimming cost V 3 bases and J 1 base; bases outside gene matches: 9. CDR3 region: CASSAPGQTENTEAFF. CDR3 in DNA: TGTGCCAGCAGCGCCCCGGGACAGACGGAGAACACTGAAGCTTTCTTT.

The rearrangement joins TRBV2 to TRBJ2-5, with 9 bases aligning to TRBD1. Germline V lookup: CDR1 SNHLY, CDR2 FYNNEI. The CDR3 spans 14 residues. The trim removed 8 bases at V and 5 bases at J, leaving 9 bases unmatched. CDR3 sequence reads: CASGSDRGRETQYF. In DNA, the CDR3 is TGTGCCAGCGGGTCCGACAGGGGGAGGGAGACCCAGTACTTC.

This sequence joins TRBV19 and TRBJ1-5; 7 positions agree with TRBD1. CDR1 and CDR2 (germline): LNHDA, SQIVND (reference sequence). J gave up 3 bases and V 5 bases, and 4 bases lay outside the gene matches. This CDR3 has 14 residues. The CDR3, as DNA: TGTGCCAGTAGTCGACAGGGCCTCAATCAGCCCCAGCATTTT. This gives the protein CASSRQGLNQPQHF.

CDR3 sequence reads: CASSKTGAVGTQYF. In DNA form, the CDR3 reads TGTGCCAGCAGCAAAACAGGGGCGGTTGGGACCCAGTACTTC. The chain uses TRBV9 and TRBJ2-5; 7 nucleotides match TRBD1. In germline, CDR1 is SGDLS, CDR2 YYNGEE. The trim removed 4 bases at V and 7 bases at J, leaving 10 bases unmatched. The CDR3 has 14 amino acids.

The chain carries TRBV9 and TRBJ2-2; 8 nucleotides match TRBD2. V was pared by 0 bases and J by 5 bases, with 3 bases of the junction left unmatched. Germline-derived CDR1 and CDR2 are SGDLS and YYNGEE. This CDR3 has 15 residues. CDR3 nucleotide sequence: TGTGCCAGCAGCGTAGCGGGAGGGCTGACCGGGGAGCTGTTTTTT. Translation: CASSVAGGLTGELFF. The full variable domain, its missing parts supplied by reference TRBV9 and TRBJ2-2, is DSGVTQTPKHLITATGQRVTLRCSPRSGDLSVYWYQQSLDQGLQFLIQYYNGEERAKGNILERFSAQQFPDLHSELNLSSLELGDSALYFCASSVAGGLTGELFFGEGSRLTVL.

The table lists this clone with a count of one. The V and J genes are TRBV9 and TRBJ2-1, with a possible D match to TRBD1 (5 bases). The germline V gene has CDR1 SGDLS and CDR2 YYNGEE. The CDR3 has 15 residues. Trimming pared 0 bases from V and 5 bases from J, leaving 12 bases between. CDR3 coding DNA: TGTGCCAGCAGCGTAGGGGGCGGAAGCAACAATGAGCAGTTCTTC. Its translation: CASSVGGGSNNEQFF.

The rearrangement links TRBV15 to TRBJ1-2; D unresolved. The CDR3 sequence is 13 residues long. The germline CDR1 and CDR2 sequences are LNHNV and YYDKDF (reference sequence). The V end was cut by 5 bases, the J end by 2 bases, with 9 bases between. CDR3 in amino acids: CATSDLLNYGYTF. The CDR3 DNA reads as TGTGCCACCAGCGATCTATTGAACTATGGCTACACCTTC.